The sequence of this T cell receptor beta chain was determined in a study of blood T cell repertoires in COVID-19. Study context: Researchers got acute and convalescent COVID-19 samples from the United States, Italy and Spain. The cDNA or gDNA used as material had been derived from T cells, B-cell-depleted T cells, or PBMCs.

Enrolment of Seattle patients took place during active infection, and they were followed longitudinally. This clone came up once. Original analysis: Reference gene primer amplification yielded estimated nucleated cell counts. Some clones are missing from TCRdb's copy, which holds only in-frame ones; the method was immunoSEQ multiplex PCR. Clonal size and the V and J genes are those of that table, whereas D and trimming came from the DNA. The data contain about 200,000 clones, around 83% of them singletons. Germline V CDR1 and CDR2: LNHDA, SQIVND (reference sequence). Unmatched junction bases numbered 5, after V lost 4 bases and J lost 9 bases. The CDR3 sequence is 13 residues long.

The specimen was peripheral blood. This receptor was taken from a woman between 65 and 79 years old with COVID-19, enrolled during active disease. The chain recombines TRBV19 with TRBJ1-5, with TRBD1 matching 8 bases. DNA for the CDR3: TGTGCCAGTAGTACGAGACAGGGGCCGCCCCAGCATTTT. It specifies CASSTRQGPPQHF.